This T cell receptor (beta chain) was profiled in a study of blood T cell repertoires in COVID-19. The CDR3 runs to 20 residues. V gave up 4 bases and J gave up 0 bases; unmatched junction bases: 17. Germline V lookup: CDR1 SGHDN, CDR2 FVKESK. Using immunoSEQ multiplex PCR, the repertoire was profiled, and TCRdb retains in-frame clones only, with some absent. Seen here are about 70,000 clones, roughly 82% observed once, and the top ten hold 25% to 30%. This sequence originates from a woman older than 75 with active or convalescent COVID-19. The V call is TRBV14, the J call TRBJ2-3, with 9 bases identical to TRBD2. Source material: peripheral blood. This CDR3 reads CASSPYVGLAGSYSTDTQYF. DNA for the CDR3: TGTGCCAGCAGCCCTTACGTTGGGCTAGCGGGGTCCTATAGCACAGATACGCAGTATTTT.